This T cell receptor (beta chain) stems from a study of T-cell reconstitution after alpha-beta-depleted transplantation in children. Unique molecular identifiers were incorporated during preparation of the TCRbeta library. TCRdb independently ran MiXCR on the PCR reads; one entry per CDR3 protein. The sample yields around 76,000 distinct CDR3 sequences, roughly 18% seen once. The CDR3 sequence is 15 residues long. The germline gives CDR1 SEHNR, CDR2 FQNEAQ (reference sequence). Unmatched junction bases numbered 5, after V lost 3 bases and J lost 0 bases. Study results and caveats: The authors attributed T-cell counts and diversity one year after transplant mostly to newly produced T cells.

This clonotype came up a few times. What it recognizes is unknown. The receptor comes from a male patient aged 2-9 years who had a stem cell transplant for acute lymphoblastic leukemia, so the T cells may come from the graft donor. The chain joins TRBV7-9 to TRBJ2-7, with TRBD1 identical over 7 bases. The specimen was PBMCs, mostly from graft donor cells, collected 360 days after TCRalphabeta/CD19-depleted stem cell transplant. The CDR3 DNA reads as TGTGCCAGCAGCTTTTTTTGGGACAGCTCCTACGAGCAGTACTTC. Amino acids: CASSFFWDSSYEQYF.